The rows below give T cell receptor beta chains drawn from one sample of a study of glioma-infiltrating T cells after dendritic cell vaccination. The method was immunoSEQ multiplex PCR; TCRdb's version includes in-frame clones alone and lacks a portion of them. This table holds more than 95,000 clones, 85% to 90% found once. Sequenced material: blood, taken after dendritic cell vaccination. These receptors all come from a human donor with glioblastoma. The conserved cysteine and the conserved F or W are not part of the CDR3 here. Only some rows state a clone size, as once, few, many or a class for expanded clones.

V gene	J gene	clone size	CDR3 protein
TRBV12-5	TRBJ2-7	.	ASGAGTGSYEQY
TRBV11-2	TRBJ2-5	.	ASSPGTGGDQETQY
TRBV18	TRBJ1-2	.	ASSPRTANYGYT
TRBV30	TRBJ2-1	.	AWSGETSLF
TRBV11-3	TRBJ2-1	once	ASSLRTGTYNEQF
TRBV7-8	TRBJ1-1	.	ASSVTGGPEAF
TRBV6-6	TRBJ2-1	few	ASSYLRGGGANEQF
TRBV7-2	TRBJ1-2	once	ASSPGTVSHGYT
TRBV5-1	.	.	ASSSSYEQY
TRBV14	TRBJ2-1	.	ASSRLGDNEQF
TRBV19	TRBJ2-7	few	ASSMGQAFTYEQY
TRBV5-4	TRBJ1-1	.	ASSLRQGRGDTEAF
TRBV5-1	TRBJ1-1	.	ASSWKGDNTEAF
TRBV4-2	TRBJ2-1	.	ASSQERAGGNEQF
TRBV5-1	TRBJ1-4	.	ASSLSTGGGNEKLF
TRBV5-1	TRBJ2-3	few	ASSLGTVGVRDTQY
TRBV11-2	TRBJ2-2	once	ASSLGAGVGELF
TRBV5-8	TRBJ1-2	.	ASSWAGTGGNYGYT
TRBV2	TRBJ2-7	.	ATTERTNEIYEQY
TRBV5-1	TRBJ2-7	.	ASSLGQGAYEQY
TRBV11-3	TRBJ2-1	.	ASSLAGAGGFNEQF
TRBV6-1	TRBJ2-3	.	ASTTIGRDTQY
TRBV4-1	TRBJ2-3	.	ASSQAPTSTDTQY
TRBV5-1	TRBJ2-7	.	ASSSTGTSYEQY